These 30 T cell receptor beta chains came from one sample sequenced in a study of post-analysis software for immune sequencing data (dated by TCRdb to between 2014 and 2017). The antigens of these receptors remain unknown. The library relied on PCR. The instrument was an Illumina HiSeq 2500. To reduce PCR and sequencing biases, unique molecular identifiers were incorporated into the TCR beta cDNA libraries. Using fastp trimming at Q25 and MiXCR clonotype assembly, TCRdb reanalyzed the public sequencing data and kept in-frame beta chains. Entries that share a CDR3 protein sequence are merged under the most common genes and DNA. The sample table shows approximately 400,000 distinct CDR3 sequences, and 30% to 45% are seen once. The top ten constitute 13% of the sample. What the work shows at the level of the full study, not this receptor alone: Patients showed significantly higher frequencies than controls for five TRBV segments, among them TRBV5-6, TRBV5-1 and TRBV20-1.

Sequencing was performed on blood. Every receptor here comes from a girl under 18 with multiple sclerosis.

This clonotype occurred a few times. The chain uses TRBV10-1 and TRBJ2-1; D not resolved. V was shortened by 0 bases and J by 10 bases, with 10 bases between the two germline ends. From germline, CDR1 is WNHNN and CDR2 SYGVQD (reference sequence). The CDR3 is made up of 13 amino acids. The CDR3 nucleotides read TGCGCCAGCAGTGAGTCTCTTCTGGCCGAGCAGTTCTTC. It codes for CASSESLLAEQFF.

This clonotype was found a few times. V usage is TRBV9 and J usage is TRBJ1-5; 8 bases are a match to TRBD1. This CDR3 is 14 amino acids long. Germline values: CDR1 SGDLS, CDR2 YYNGEE. The J segment lost 7 bases and the V segment lost 3 bases, leaving 6 bases of the junction unmatched. For the CDR3, the DNA is TGTGCCAGCAGCGAGGGGACAGGTCTCCAGCCCCAGCATTTT. This encodes CASSEGTGLQPQHF.

This clonotype came up a few times. V usage is TRBV4-1 and J usage is TRBJ2-7; 8 bases are shared with TRBD1. The CDR3 has 13 amino acids. V dropped 3 bases and J dropped 5; count of bases not matched to a gene: 3. CDR1 is MGHRA and CDR2 is YSYEKL in the germline V gene. The CDR3 nucleotides read TGCGCCAGCAGCCAGCCGACAGGGGACGAGCAGTACTTC. This sequence encodes CASSQPTGDEQYF.

In its sample, this clonotype was seen once. The rearrangement links TRBV3-1 to TRBJ1-5; a weak D match, TRBD1 (5 bases). This CDR3 is built from 14 residues. V lost 2 bases, J lost 5 bases, and 10 bases lay in between. CDR1 is LGHDT and CDR2 is YNNKEL in the germline V gene (reference sequence). The CDR3 sequence is CASSQRGWDQPQHF. The CDR3 region has the DNA TGTGCCAGCAGCCAAAGGGGATGGGATCAGCCCCAGCATTTT.

J is TRBJ2-5 and V is TRBV20-1; 7 positions agree with TRBD2. Germline V gene data show CDR1 as DFQATT and CDR2 as SNEGSKA (reference sequence). CDR3 length: 11 residues. The V gene end was trimmed by 8 bases and the J gene end by 10 bases; junction bases not matched to a gene: 10. The chain's CDR3 is CSPRDYRYQYF. The CDR3 DNA reads TGCAGTCCCCGGGACTACCGCTACCAGTACTTC.

The chain is built from TRBV29-1 and TRBJ2-3; D remains unclear. V dropped 6 bases and J dropped 1 base, with 8 bases sitting between them. The CDR3 has 12 residues. The germline gives CDR1 SQVTM, CDR2 ANQGSEA. As DNA, the CDR3 is TGCAGCGTGGTACCGGGCACAGATACGCAGTATTTT. The encoded protein is CSVVPGTDTQYF.

CDR3 DNA: TGTGCCAGCAGTGTTGAGAGGCGGTCCTACGAGCAGTACTTC. This encodes CASSVERRSYEQYF. The J gene is TRBJ2-7, the V gene TRBV6-1; no clear D. The CDR3 has 14 amino acids. Germline CDR1 is MNHNS and CDR2 is SASEGT. V dropped 4 bases and J dropped 1 base, with 11 bases sitting between them.

The CDR3 is CASSPLQGITDTQYF. CDR3 nucleotides: TGTGCCAGCAGCCCTCTACAGGGGATCACAGATACGCAGTATTTT. This chain connects TRBV7-9 to TRBJ2-3; 7 bases match TRBD1. Losses at the gene ends were 5 bases for V and 2 bases for J; bases not matched to a gene: 7. The germline V gene has CDR1 SEHNR and CDR2 FQNEAQ (reference sequence). There are 15 residues in the CDR3.

Details on this clonotype: Possible read error: a much larger clone is one base away. The chain recombines TRBV6-5 with TRBJ1-5, with 9 bases aligning to TRBD1. Germline V gene lookup returns CDR1 MNHEY and CDR2 SVGAGI. There are 14 residues in the CDR3. CDR3 sequence: CASSTTGGNQPRHF. CDR3 nucleotides: TGTGCCAGCAGTACAACAGGGGGCAATCAGCCCCGGCATTTT.

Only a few counts were recorded for this clonotype. This chain connects TRBV7-8 to TRBJ2-1; no clear D gene. This CDR3 comprises 13 residues. Germline-derived CDR1 and CDR2 are SGHVS and FQNEAQ. Trimming removed 5 bases from V and 9 bases from J, with 14 bases in between. As DNA, the CDR3 is TGTGCCAGCAGCCCACGGGTCTCGGGTGAGCAGTTCTTC. As protein: CASSPRVSGEQFF.

This clonotype occurred a few times. The chain links TRBV9 to TRBJ2-7; unclear D gene. The V gene lost 4 bases and the J gene lost 1 base, with 12 bases spanning the gap. The V gene's germline CDR1 is SGDLS and CDR2 YYNGEE. This CDR3 spans 14 amino acids. CDR3 sequence: CASSTSGASYEQYF. The DNA for the CDR3 is TGTGCCAGCAGCACTTCAGGTGCTTCCTACGAGCAGTACTTC.

This clonotype was picked up a small number of times. The V gene is TRBV29-1, the J gene TRBJ2-5; D uncertain. The V and J ends lost 3 bases and 7 bases respectively, with 9 bases between them. Germline assignment: CDR1 SQVTM and CDR2 ANQGSEA. This CDR3 region has 11 residues. This chain's CDR3 is CSVEKGWTQYF. The CDR3 region has the DNA TGCAGCGTTGAGAAGGGTTGGACCCAGTACTTC.

This clonotype was counted ten times or more. The chain employs TRBV15 and TRBJ2-2; perhaps TRBD2 as D (6 bases). The V gene lost 0 bases and the J gene lost 7 bases, with 18 bases spanning the gap. Germline assignment: CDR1 LNHNV and CDR2 YYDKDF (reference sequence). CDR3 length: 17 residues. For the CDR3, the DNA is TGTGCCACCAGCAGAGATCCAGGTGGAGGGCCTGGCGGGGAGCTGTTTTTT. Amino acids: CATSRDPGGGPGGELFF.

This clonotype was seen only a few times. This rearrangement joins TRBV27 to TRBJ2-1; D not resolved. Per germline, CDR1 MNHEY and CDR2 SMNVEV (reference sequence). The CDR3 sequence is 11 residues long. Deletions cut 9 bases from V and 5 bases from J, with 8 bases between. The CDR3 DNA is TGTGCCAGTAAGAGAAACAATGAGCAGTTCTTC. Its protein product is CASKRNNEQFF.

This clonotype turned up a few times. The chain's CDR3 is CASSSPPGQGENIQYF. The CDR3 bases are TGTGCCAGCAGTTCGCCTCCGGGGCAGGGGGAAAACATTCAGTACTTC. The chain couples TRBV12-3 or TRBV12-4 to TRBJ2-4; 7 bases agree with TRBD1. The V gene end was trimmed by 4 bases and the J gene end by 5 bases; junction bases not matched to a gene: 11. CDR3 length equals 16 residues.

This clonotype was counted only a few times. The genes are TRBV15 and TRBJ1-4; tentatively, D is TRBD1 (5 bases). CDR1 is LNHNV and CDR2 is YYDKDF in the germline V gene (reference sequence). This CDR3 contains 17 residues. The V end lost 1 base, the J end lost 4 bases, and 16 bases lay between the germline ends. CDR3 nucleotide sequence: TGTGCCACCAGCAGAGGGGTGGGGGACGTGTATAATGAAAAACTGTTTTTT. This gives the protein CATSRGVGDVYNEKLFF.

This clonotype was counted once. The chain uses TRBV12-3 or TRBV12-4 and TRBJ1-1, with TRBD1 matching over 7 bases. The CDR3 length is 13 residues. The V and J ends lost 2 bases and 9 bases, in that order; junction bases with no gene match: 6. CDR3 DNA sequence: TGTGCCAGCAGTTTATCCGAGGGACAGAAAGCTTTCTTT. This translates into CASSLSEGQKAFF.

The V gene is TRBV4-2, the J gene TRBJ2-4; 10 bases agree with TRBD2. The CDR3 runs 17 residues. Germline V CDR1 and CDR2: LGHNA, YNFKEQ. V was pared by 3 bases and J by 8 bases, with 13 bases of the junction left unmatched. CDR3 in amino acids: CASSHRLAGKREDIQYF. The CDR3 DNA reads as TGTGCCAGCAGCCATCGACTAGCGGGTAAGAGAGAAGACATTCAGTACTTC.

The V and J genes are TRBV7-3 and TRBJ1-2, with D perhaps TRBD1 (5 bases). V shed 5 bases and J shed 7 bases, with 14 bases lying between them. The CDR3 consists of 13 residues. From germline, CDR1 is SGHTA and CDR2 FQGTGA. In DNA, the CDR3 is TGTGCCAGCAGCCCCCACAGGACGGGTGGCTACACCTTC. Protein product: CASSPHRTGGYTF.

CDR3 in DNA: TGCGCCAGCAGCCCAGGACTGCGCGGAGATACGCAGTATTTT. The encoded protein is CASSPGLRGDTQYF. The V gene is TRBV4-1, the J gene TRBJ2-3, with a tentative D call TRBD2 (5 bases). Germline CDR1 reads MGHRA; CDR2 reads YSYEKL. V dropped 4 bases and J dropped 5 bases, with 13 bases sitting between them. The CDR3 length is 14 residues.

As regards this clonotype: A read error may account for a junction end that differs from germline. V is TRBV6-5 and J is TRBJ1-5; D remains unclear. Germline V lookup: CDR1 MNHEY, CDR2 SVGAGI. This CDR3 comprises 13 residues. The CDR3 reads CAGSYGPNQPQHF. The CDR3 DNA follows: TGTGCCGGCAGTTACGGGCCCAATCAGCCCCAGCATTTT.

This clonotype was observed a few times. The chain joins TRBV3-1 to TRBJ2-1, with D perhaps matching TRBD1 (5 bases). Germline V lookup: CDR1 LGHDT, CDR2 YNNKEL (reference sequence). Trimming pared 2 bases from V and 1 base from J, leaving 12 bases between. The CDR3 runs to 16 residues. CDR3 in DNA: TGTGCCAGCAGCCAACACAGGCCTATTTCCTACAATGAGCAGTTCTTC. It specifies CASSQHRPISYNEQFF.

The chain recombines TRBV7-9 with TRBJ2-1; TRBD1 matches at 7 bases. CDR3 size: 15 residues. Germline V gives CDR1 SEHNR, CDR2 FQNEAQ (reference sequence). V was pared by 1 base and J by 7 bases, with 7 bases of the junction left unmatched. CDR3 region: CASSLVGTDHNEQFF. CDR3 sequence (DNA): TGTGCCAGCAGCTTAGTCGGGACAGATCATAATGAGCAGTTCTTC.

This clonotype was recorded a few times. The chain recombines TRBV28 with TRBJ2-5; TRBD1 matches 7 bases. This CDR3 has 16 amino acids. With V trimmed by 5 bases and J by 2 bases, 11 bases remained unmatched. The germline gives CDR1 MDHEN, CDR2 SYDVKM. This CDR3 reads CASSTPRQGGQETQYF. In nucleotides, the CDR3 is TGTGCCAGCAGTACTCCCCGACAGGGCGGGCAAGAGACCCAGTACTTC.

This clonotype was seen a few times. The chain links TRBV12-3 or TRBV12-4 to TRBJ2-5, with 9 positions matching TRBD2. The CDR3 contains 14 residues. Trimming removed 6 bases from V and 7 bases from J; junction bases left unmatched: 9. The CDR3 nucleotides read TGTGCCAGCAGATCTACTAGCGGGCAAAGGACCCAGTACTTC. This sequence encodes CASRSTSGQRTQYF.

The chain combines TRBV11-2 with TRBJ1-4; 9 bases fit TRBD1. This CDR3 contains 16 residues. J gave up 0 bases and V 5 bases, and 4 bases lay outside the gene matches. From germline, CDR1 is SGHAT and CDR2 FQNNGV. The CDR3 coding sequence is TGTGCCAGCAGCGAGGGACAGGGAGCAACTAATGAAAAACTGTTTTTT. This encodes CASSEGQGATNEKLFF.

The chain has TRBV18 and TRBJ2-4; possibly TRBD2 for D (6 bases). The germline V gene has CDR1 KGHSH and CDR2 LQKENI. Between the trimmed V and J ends, which lost 5 bases and 5 bases, there was a span of 16 bases. The CDR3 extends over 15 amino acids. CDR3 sequence reads: CASSRGGSGQNIQYF. CDR3 DNA: TGTGCCAGCTCAAGAGGAGGGAGCGGCCAAAACATTCAGTACTTC.

This clonotype was seen repeatedly, ten times or more. This rearrangement joins TRBV7-2 to TRBJ2-1; 8 bases are a match to TRBD2. Germline loops: CDR1 SGHTA, CDR2 FQGNSA. J gave up 12 bases and V 2 bases, and 6 bases lay outside the gene matches. CDR3 length equals 13 residues. The CDR3 loop is CASSLNAAGGQFF. Written as DNA, the CDR3 is TGTGCCAGCAGCTTAAACGCGGCGGGGGGGCAGTTCTTC.

The chain uses TRBV12-3 or TRBV12-4 and TRBJ1-1, with TRBD1 matching over 10 bases. V shed 8 bases, J shed 4 bases, and the junction held 7 bases outside the gene matches. CDR3 size: 14 residues. The CDR3 loop reads CASGWGTGVTEAFF. CDR3 DNA: TGTGCCAGCGGTTGGGGGACAGGGGTCACTGAAGCTTTCTTT.

This clonotype was picked up many times. The chain is built from TRBV7-9 and TRBJ2-7; D may be TRBD1 (6 bases). Trimming took off 0 bases at V and 5 bases at J, with 14 bases between the two ends. Germline V lookup: CDR1 SEHNR, CDR2 FQNEAQ (reference sequence). The CDR3 is 15 residues long. The CDR3 region has the DNA TGTGCCAGCAGCTTAGCCGTTCGGGCAGGGGACGAGCAGTACTTC. It translates to CASSLAVRAGDEQYF.